The source of this T cell receptor (beta chain) is a study of blood T cell repertoires in COVID-19. Study overall: T cells, B-cell-depleted T cells, or PBMCs provided the cDNA or gDNA that served as material.

Original processing methods: Amplifying reference gene primers gave estimates of nucleated cell counts. Data came from immunoSEQ multiplex PCR; TCRdb stores just in-frame clones and leaves some out. For V, J and clone size, that table is used; D and trimming come from the DNA. This table has about 100,000 clones, over 75% appearing once. The germline V gene has CDR1 KGHDR and CDR2 SFDVKD. This CDR3 has 17 residues. V lost 4 bases and J lost 4, with 22 bases in between. The V gene is TRBV24-1, the J gene TRBJ2-7, with D maybe TRBD2 (6 bases). This receptor was taken from a man aged 50 or older with acute or convalescent COVID-19. Input material: peripheral blood. Written as DNA, the CDR3 is TGTGCCACCAGTGACCCCAATTTAAACAAGGGACTTTACGAGCAGTACTTC. Its translation is CATSDPNLNKGLYEQYF.